Below, one TCR beta chain is given with its context. Using immunoSEQ multiplex PCR, the repertoire was profiled, and TCRdb retains in-frame clones only, with some absent. The sample lists about 1 million clones, around 74% occurring once. Germline values: CDR1 SNHLY, CDR2 FYNNEI. Trimming pared 3 bases from V and 14 bases from J, leaving 17 bases between. CDR3 size: 14 residues. These data come from a study of shared clonotypes between healthy human individuals. This rearrangement joins TRBV2 to TRBJ1-6; D may be TRBD1 (5 bases). The sequencing sample was made of memory CD4+ T cells sorted from blood. The subset: CD45RA-negative fraction. The receptor comes from a man aged 18 to 30 in good health. The CDR3: CASSEQGAGFTLHF. CDR3 in DNA: TGTGCCAGCAGTGAGCAGGGAGCTGGTTTCACCCTCCACTTT. Full variable domain (missing parts from reference TRBV2 and TRBJ1-6): EPEVTQTPSHQVTQMGQEVILRCVPISNHLYFYWYRQILGQKVEFLVSFYNNEISEKSEIFDDQFSVERPDGSNFTLKIRSTKLEDSAMYFCASSEQGAGFTLHFGNGTRLTVT.